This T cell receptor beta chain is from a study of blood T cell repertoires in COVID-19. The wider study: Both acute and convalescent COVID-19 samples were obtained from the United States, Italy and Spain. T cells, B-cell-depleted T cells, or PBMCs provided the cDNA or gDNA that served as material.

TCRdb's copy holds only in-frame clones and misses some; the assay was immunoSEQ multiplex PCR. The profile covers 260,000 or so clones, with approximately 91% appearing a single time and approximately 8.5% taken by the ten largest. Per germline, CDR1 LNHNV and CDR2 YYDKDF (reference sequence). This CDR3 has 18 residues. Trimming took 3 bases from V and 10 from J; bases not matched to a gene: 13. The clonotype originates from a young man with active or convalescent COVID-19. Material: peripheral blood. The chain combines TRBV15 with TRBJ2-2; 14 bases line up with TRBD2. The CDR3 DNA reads TGTGCCACCAGCAGCCGACTAGCGGGGGGGCTAGACGTGGAGGAGCTGTTTTTT. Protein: CATSSRLAGGLDVEELFF. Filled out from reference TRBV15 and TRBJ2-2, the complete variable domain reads DAMVIQNPRYQVTQFGKPVTLSCSQTLNHNVMYWYQQKSSQAPKLLFHYYDKDFNNEADTPDNFQSRRPNTSFCFLDIRSPGLGDTAMYLCATSSRLAGGLDVEELFFGEGSRLTVL.